This entry describes one T cell receptor (beta chain). The antigen is not known. The record originates from a study of T cell responses to AZD1222 COVID-19 vaccine. Overall study context: Pooling of second doses given at about 4 or about 12 weeks was done.

This table comes from immunoSEQ multiplex PCR, and its TCRdb copy is limited to in-frame clones, with some not included. The sample has about 94,000 clones, roughly 90% seen once; the top ten hold 8.4%. The germline V gene encodes CDR1 SGHTA and CDR2 FQGNSA. Trimming stripped 2 bases from V and 0 bases from J, with 11 bases between. The CDR3 has 16 residues. Broader study findings: Two doses of AZD1222 preceded a rise in Spike-specific TCR breadth and depth. Donors in the cohort were predominantly white British and more often female, and clonal diversity was possibly underestimated. With dominance at 160-218 and 743-854, vaccine-associated CD4 TCRs spanned spike.

The source material was peripheral blood, sampled on day 0 of AZD1222 vaccination. This receptor was obtained from an adult in good health. The chain uses TRBV7-2 and TRBJ1-3; D is possibly TRBD1 (6 bases). The CDR3 DNA sequence: TGTGCCAGCAGCTTAAGCAGGGGACCCTCTGGAAACACCATATATTTT. This encodes CASSLSRGPSGNTIYF.